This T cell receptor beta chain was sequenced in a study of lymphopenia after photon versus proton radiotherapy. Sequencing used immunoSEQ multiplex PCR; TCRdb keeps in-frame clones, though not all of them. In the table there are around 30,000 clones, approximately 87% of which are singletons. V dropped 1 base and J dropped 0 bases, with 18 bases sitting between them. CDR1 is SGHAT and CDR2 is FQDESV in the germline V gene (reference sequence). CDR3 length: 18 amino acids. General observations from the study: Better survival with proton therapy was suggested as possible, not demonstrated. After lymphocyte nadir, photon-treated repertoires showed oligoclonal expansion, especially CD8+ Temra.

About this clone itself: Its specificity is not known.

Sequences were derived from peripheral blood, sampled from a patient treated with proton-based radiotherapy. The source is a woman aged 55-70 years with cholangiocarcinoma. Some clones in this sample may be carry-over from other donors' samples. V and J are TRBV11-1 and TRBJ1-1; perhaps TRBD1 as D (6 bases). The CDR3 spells CASSLDVGAPIMNTEAFF. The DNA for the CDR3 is TGTGCCAGCAGCTTAGATGTGGGGGCTCCAATAATGAACACTGAAGCTTTCTTT. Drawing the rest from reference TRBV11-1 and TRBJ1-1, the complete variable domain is EAEVAQSPRYKITEKSQAVAFWCDPISGHATLYWYRQILGQGPELLVQFQDESVVDDSQLPKDRFSAERLKGVDSTLKIQPAELGDSAMYLCASSLDVGAPIMNTEAFFGQGTRLTVV.